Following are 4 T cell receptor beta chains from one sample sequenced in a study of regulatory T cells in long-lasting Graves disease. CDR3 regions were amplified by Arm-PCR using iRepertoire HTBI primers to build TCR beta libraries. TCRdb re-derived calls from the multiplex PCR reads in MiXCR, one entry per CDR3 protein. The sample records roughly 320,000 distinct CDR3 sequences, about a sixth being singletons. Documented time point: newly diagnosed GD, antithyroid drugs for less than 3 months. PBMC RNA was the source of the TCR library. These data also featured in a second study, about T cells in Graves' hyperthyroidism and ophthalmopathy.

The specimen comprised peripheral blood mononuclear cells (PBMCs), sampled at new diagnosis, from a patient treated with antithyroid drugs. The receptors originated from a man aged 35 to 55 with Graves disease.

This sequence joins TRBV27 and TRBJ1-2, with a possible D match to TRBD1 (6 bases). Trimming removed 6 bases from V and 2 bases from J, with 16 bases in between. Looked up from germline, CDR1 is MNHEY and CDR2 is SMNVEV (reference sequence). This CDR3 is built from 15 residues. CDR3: CASRRQAGQNYGYTF. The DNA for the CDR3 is TGTGCCAGCAGGAGACAGGCAGGACAAAACTATGGCTACACCTTC.

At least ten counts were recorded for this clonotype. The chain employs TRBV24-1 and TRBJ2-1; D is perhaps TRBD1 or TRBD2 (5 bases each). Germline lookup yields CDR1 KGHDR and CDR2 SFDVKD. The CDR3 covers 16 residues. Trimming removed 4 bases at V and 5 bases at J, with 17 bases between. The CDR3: CATSDEPGTANNEQFF. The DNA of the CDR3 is TGTGCCACCAGTGACGAACCCGGGACGGCAAACAATGAGCAGTTCTTC.

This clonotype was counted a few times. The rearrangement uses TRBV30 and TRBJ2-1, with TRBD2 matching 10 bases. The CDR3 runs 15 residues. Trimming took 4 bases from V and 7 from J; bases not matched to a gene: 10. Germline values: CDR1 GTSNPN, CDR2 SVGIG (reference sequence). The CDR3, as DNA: TGTGCCTGGATTCGATCATCGACTAGCGGGAATGAGCAGTTCTTC. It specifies CAWIRSSTSGNEQFF.

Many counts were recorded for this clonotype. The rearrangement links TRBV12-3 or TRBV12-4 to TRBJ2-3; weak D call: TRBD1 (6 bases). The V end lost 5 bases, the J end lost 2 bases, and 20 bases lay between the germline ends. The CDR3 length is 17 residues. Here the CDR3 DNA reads TGTGCCAGCAGTCAAGGGGGAACTTTTATTCCCACAGATACGCAGTATTTT. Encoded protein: CASSQGGTFIPTDTQYF.